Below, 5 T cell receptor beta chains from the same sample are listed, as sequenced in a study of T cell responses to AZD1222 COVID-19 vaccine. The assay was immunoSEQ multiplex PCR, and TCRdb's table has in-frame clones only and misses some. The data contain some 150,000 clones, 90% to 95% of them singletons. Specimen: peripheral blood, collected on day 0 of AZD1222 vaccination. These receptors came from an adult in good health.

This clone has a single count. The CDR3 region has the DNA TGTGCCAGCAGCCCAAACGCAGGGACAACAACTGGAAACACCATATATTTT. It encodes CASSPNAGTTTGNTIYF. The chain combines TRBV5-5 with TRBJ1-3; possible D gene TRBD1, 6 bases. CDR1 is SGHKS and CDR2 is YYEKEE in the germline V gene (reference sequence). CDR3 length equals 17 residues. Trimming removed 4 bases from V and 2 bases from J, with 19 bases in between.

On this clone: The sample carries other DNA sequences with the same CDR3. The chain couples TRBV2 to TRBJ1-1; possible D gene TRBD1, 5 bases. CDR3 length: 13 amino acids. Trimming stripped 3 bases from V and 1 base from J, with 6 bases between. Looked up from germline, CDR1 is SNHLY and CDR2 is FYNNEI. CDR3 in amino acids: CASSEQGNTEAFF. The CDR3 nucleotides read TGTGCCAGCAGTGAGCAGGGGAACACTGAAGCTTTCTTT.

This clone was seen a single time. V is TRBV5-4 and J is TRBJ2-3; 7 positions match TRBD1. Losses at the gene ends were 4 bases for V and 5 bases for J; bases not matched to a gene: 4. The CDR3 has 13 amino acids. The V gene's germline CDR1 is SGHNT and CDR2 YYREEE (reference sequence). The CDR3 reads CASSTRDRDTQYF. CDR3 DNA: TGTGCCAGCAGCACTCGGGACAGAGATACGCAGTATTTT. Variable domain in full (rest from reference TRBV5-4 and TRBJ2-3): ETGVTQSPTHLIKTRGQQVTLRCSSQSGHNTVSWYQQALGQGPQFIFQYYREEENGRGNFPPRFSGLQFPNYSSELNVNALELDDSALYLCASSTRDRDTQYFGPGTRLTVL.

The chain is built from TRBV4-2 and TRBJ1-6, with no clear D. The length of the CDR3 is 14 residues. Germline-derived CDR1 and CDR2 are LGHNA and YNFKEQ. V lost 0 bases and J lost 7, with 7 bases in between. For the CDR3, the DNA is TGTGCCAGCAGCCAAGAGGACGGAAATTCACCCCTCCACTTT. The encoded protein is CASSQEDGNSPLHF.

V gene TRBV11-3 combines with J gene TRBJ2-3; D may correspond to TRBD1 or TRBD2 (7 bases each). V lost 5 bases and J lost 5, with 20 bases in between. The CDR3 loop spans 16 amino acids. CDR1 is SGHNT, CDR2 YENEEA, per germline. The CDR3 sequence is CASSNQRQGLRDTQYF. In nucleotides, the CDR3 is TGTGCCAGCAGCAACCAAAGACAGGGACTAAGAGATACGCAGTATTTT.